This T cell receptor beta chain comes out of a study of glioma-infiltrating T cells after dendritic cell vaccination. Study in general: Dendritic cells derived from monocytes and pulsed with autologous tumor lysate formed the vaccine.

Time point meaning: after dendritic cell vaccination, including at tumor progression/relapse. No glioblastoma patient carried an isocitrate dehydrogenase mutation. This clone was detected a few times. Trimming at V came to 6 bases and at J to 2 bases, leaving 4 bases not matched to a gene. Per germline, CDR1 SNHLY and CDR2 FYNNEI. The CDR3 extends over 14 amino acids. Generated by immunoSEQ multiplex PCR, the TCRdb table keeps only in-frame clones and is missing some. The table shows 100,000 or so clones, with less than 90% occurring only once. This specimen was blood, taken after dendritic cell vaccination. This TCR came from a human donor with glioblastoma. The chain employs TRBV2 and TRBJ2-7; TRBD2 matches at 10 bases. The CDR3 coding sequence is TGTGCCAGCAGCTCCGGGACTAGCGCCTACGAGCAGTACTTC. It encodes CASSSGTSAYEQYF. Full variable domain (rest looked up from reference TRBV2 and TRBJ2-7): EPEVTQTPSHQVTQMGQEVILRCVPISNHLYFYWYRQILGQKVEFLVSFYNNEISEKSEIFDDQFSVERPDGSNFTLKIRSTKLEDSAMYFCASSSGTSAYEQYFGPGTRLTVT.